This T cell receptor beta chain stems from a study of T cells expressing NK-cell markers. Study-wide background: All TCR beta repertoires analysed originated from sorted CD3+CD56+NKG2C+, CD3+CD56+NKG2C- and CD3+CD56-NKG2C+ T cells. Most of the eight sequenced donors were HCMV-seropositive; one was seronegative.

Note on this clonotype: Its antigen is unknown.

Study-level findings and limits: The CD3+CD56-NKG2C+ fraction of a handful of donors was likewise dominated by these clonotypes.

Germline CDR1 and CDR2: SGHAT and FQDESV (reference sequence). This CDR3 comprises 16 residues. TCRdb re-called the 5' RACE reads, yielding one record per CDR3 amino acid sequence without DNA. The sample has about half a million distinct CDR3 sequences, and its top ten clones hold about 1.5%. The sequenced sample was blood T cells: a sorted CD56 or NKG2C T cell subset, CD4+ or CD8+ T cells, or bulk PBMC T cells (not recorded which). This TCR came from a woman in her forties or fifties in good health. The chain combines TRBV11-1 with TRBJ2-2; TCRdb reports TRBD2, a call that lacks DNA to check it against. The CDR3 is CASRLSTSGSVGELFF.